This T cell receptor beta chain was found in a study of tumor and adjacent non-tumor tissue in lung cancer. This sample's RNA came from whole unsorted tissue. Notes on this clonotype: Antigen: not known. Since no conserved phenylalanine or tryptophan closes the CDR3, a read error is the likely cause.

TCRbeta libraries were built with three rounds of nested PCR, modified from ARM-PCR. TCRdb re-called the multiplex PCR reads through MiXCR, storing one row per CDR3 protein. This sample has 90,000 or so distinct CDR3 sequences; 61% occur once, and the top ten carry around 16%. The CDR3 covers 13 residues. Germline V lookup: CDR1 SGHAT, CDR2 FQNNGV. General study findings and limits: Compared with tumor, normal lung showed significantly lower TCR diversity. Top 100 clones took a larger repertoire share in normal lung.

Sequencing was performed on lung tumor tissue. The receptor's source is a man aged 65 to 79 with non-small cell lung cancer. The gene calls are TRBV11-2 and TRBJ2-1, with D hard to call. The CDR3 DNA reads as TGTGCCAGCAGTTTAGGGATTGCCAATGAGCAGTTCCTT. Protein: CASSLGIANEQFL.